A single sample is the source of the 29 T cell receptor beta chains below, sequenced in a study of blood T cell repertoires in COVID-19. Sequenced by immunoSEQ multiplex PCR; TCRdb stores in-frame clones only, minus some. The repertoire holds roughly 150,000 clones, 83% seen once, with approximately 2% in the top ten. The material sequenced was peripheral blood. The receptor set was obtained from a woman of 80 years or more with acute or convalescent COVID-19.

The rearrangement links TRBV5-1 to TRBJ2-5; no clear D gene. Germline lookup yields CDR1 SGHRS and CDR2 YFSETQ. Trimming pared 0 bases from V and 5 bases from J, leaving 11 bases between. The CDR3 consists of 14 residues. CDR3 sequence reads: CASSLDSSAETQYF. The CDR3 region has the DNA TGCGCCAGCAGCTTGGACAGTTCGGCGGAGACCCAGTACTTC. Together with reference TRBV5-1 and TRBJ2-5, the CDR3 gives the full variable domain: KAGVTQTPRYLIKTRGQQVTLSCSPISGHRSVSWYQQTPGQGLQFLFEYFSETQRNKGNFPGRFSGRQFSNSRSEMNVSTLELGDSALYLCASSLDSSAETQYFGPGTRLLVL.

The count of this clone is one. CDR3: CASQSSRGQVQFF. The CDR3 region has the DNA TGCGCCAGCCAGAGCTCCAGGGGGCAGGTGCAGTTCTTC. The chain links TRBV10-2 to TRBJ2-1; 8 bases align to TRBD1. The CDR3 sequence is 13 residues long. CDR1 is WSHSY and CDR2 is SAAADI in the germline V gene. V lost 8 bases to trimming and J lost 12 bases; unmatched junction nucleotides: 12.

This clone was seen more than once but under ten times. CDR3 nucleotide sequence: TGTGCCAGCAGCCCACAGGGGTTTAGCACTGAAGCTTTCTTT. It translates to CASSPQGFSTEAFF. V gene TRBV5-5 combines with J gene TRBJ1-1; 7 bases fit TRBD1. V gave up 4 bases and J gave up 4 bases; unmatched junction bases: 7. Germline V gene sequence: CDR1 SGHKS, CDR2 YYEKEE (reference sequence). The CDR3 extends over 14 amino acids. The variable domain in full, with the rest retrieved from reference TRBV5-5 and TRBJ1-1, is DAGVTQSPTHLIKTRGQQVTLRCSPISGHKSVSWYQQVLGQGPQFIFQYYEKEERGRGNFPDRFSARQFPNYSSELNVNALLLGDSALYLCASSPQGFSTEAFFGQGTRLTVV.

The genes are TRBV28 and TRBJ1-6, with 8 bases that match TRBD1. The CDR3 contains 14 residues. J gave up 7 bases and V 7 bases, and 6 bases lay outside the gene matches. CDR1 and CDR2 from the germline V gene are MDHEN and SYDVKM. CDR3 nucleotide sequence: TGTGCCAGCACCCCCGGACAGGGAAATTCACCCCTCCACTTT. Translating gives CASTPGQGNSPLHF.

The CDR3 is CASSMDEGTEQYF. The CDR3 nucleotides read TGTGCCAGTAGTATGGATGAGGGAACCGAGCAGTACTTC. The chain is built from TRBV19 and TRBJ2-7, with D tentatively TRBD2 (5 bases). Trimming left V 3 bases short and J 6 bases short, with 12 bases between. Germline V CDR1 and CDR2: LNHDA, SQIVND (reference sequence). CDR3 length: 13 amino acids.

CDR3 protein: CASSGNQVPYEQYF. The CDR3 DNA reads TGTGCCAGCAGCGGAAATCAGGTCCCCTACGAGCAGTACTTC. This sequence joins TRBV7-9 and TRBJ2-7; D unclear. Deletions cut 5 bases from V and 2 bases from J, with 13 bases between. From germline, CDR1 is SEHNR and CDR2 FQNEAQ (reference sequence). This CDR3 comprises 14 residues.

This clone was found once. The chain joins TRBV23-1 to TRBJ1-5; 8 positions match TRBD1. TRBV23-1 is an ORF for which the function is uncertain. V dropped 1 base and J dropped 5; count of bases not matched to a gene: 4. This CDR3 is built from 15 residues. The CDR3 sequence: CASSQLDRGYQPQHF. In nucleotides, the CDR3 is TGCGCCAGCAGTCAATTAGACAGGGGATATCAGCCCCAGCATTTT.

The CDR3: CATSRDRGMNTEAFF. The CDR3 DNA is TGTGCCACCAGCAGAGATAGGGGCATGAACACTGAAGCTTTCTTT. V and J are TRBV15 and TRBJ1-1; D may be TRBD1 (5 bases). V was pared by 0 bases and J by 0 bases, with 8 bases between. The germline CDR1 and CDR2 sequences are LNHNV and YYDKDF (reference sequence). This CDR3 is 15 amino acids long. Full variable domain (outside the CDR3, taken from reference TRBV15 and TRBJ1-1): DAMVIQNPRYQVTQFGKPVTLSCSQTLNHNVMYWYQQKSSQAPKLLFHYYDKDFNNEADTPDNFQSRRPNTSFCFLDIRSPGLGDTAMYLCATSRDRGMNTEAFFGQGTRLTVV.

This sequence joins TRBV4-2 and TRBJ1-1; D may be TRBD1 (6 bases). V gave up 5 bases and J gave up 2 bases, with 12 bases separating them. The CDR3 sequence is 14 residues long. Germline lookup yields CDR1 LGHNA and CDR2 YNFKEQ. The CDR3 region is CASSMKTGNTEAFF. DNA of the CDR3: TGTGCCAGCAGCATGAAGACAGGAAACACTGAAGCTTTCTTT.

The chain carries TRBV7-2 and TRBJ1-3; no firm D call. V lost 3 bases, J lost 1 base, and 7 bases lay in between. The CDR3 consists of 14 residues. Germline V gives CDR1 SGHTA, CDR2 FQGNSA. CDR3 DNA: TGTGCCAGCAGCTTCTCAGAATCTGGAAACACCATATATTTT. It specifies CASSFSESGNTIYF.

The chain has TRBV9 and TRBJ2-1, with a tentative D call TRBD1 (5 bases). The length of the CDR3 is 14 residues. Germline V gene data show CDR1 as SGDLS and CDR2 as YYNGEE. V gave up 0 bases and J gave up 6 bases, with 10 bases separating them. The CDR3 sequence is CASSVASGFNEQFF. The CDR3 nucleotides are TGTGCCAGCAGCGTAGCTTCAGGGTTCAATGAGCAGTTCTTC.

The V gene is TRBV6-6, the J gene TRBJ1-1, with a tentative D call TRBD1 (5 bases). The length of the CDR3 is 14 residues. The germline V gene encodes CDR1 MNHNY and CDR2 SVGAGI (reference sequence). Trimming removed 5 bases at V and 1 base at J, with 11 bases between. The chain's CDR3 is CASSGGAPNTEAFF. As DNA, the CDR3 is TGTGCCAGCAGTGGAGGGGCCCCGAACACTGAAGCTTTCTTT.

This rearrangement joins TRBV9 to TRBJ2-1, with D tentatively TRBD2 (6 bases). The CDR3 extends over 15 amino acids. Between the trimmed V and J ends, which lost 4 bases and 0 bases, there was a span of 11 bases. Germline V gene data show CDR1 as SGDLS and CDR2 as YYNGEE. CDR3 in amino acids: CASSPHGSSYNEQFF. The CDR3 DNA reads as TGTGCCAGCAGCCCTCACGGGAGCTCCTACAATGAGCAGTTCTTC. The variable domain in full, with the rest retrieved from reference TRBV9 and TRBJ2-1, is DSGVTQTPKHLITATGQRVTLRCSPRSGDLSVYWYQQSLDQGLQFLIQYYNGEERAKGNILERFSAQQFPDLHSELNLSSLELGDSALYFCASSPHGSSYNEQFFGPGTRLTVL.

The rearrangement uses TRBV7-6 and TRBJ1-3, with a tentative D call TRBD1 (6 bases). Per germline, CDR1 SGHVS and CDR2 FNYEAQ. This CDR3 has 14 amino acids. Trimming pared 5 bases from V and 2 bases from J, leaving 10 bases between. The CDR3 coding sequence is TGTGCCAGCAGCACAGGGTCGGCTGGAAACACCATATATTTT. As protein: CASSTGSAGNTIYF.

The chain combines TRBV7-9 with TRBJ1-1; a possible D gene is TRBD1 (5 bases). Germline CDR1 SEHNR, CDR2 FQNEAQ (reference sequence). The CDR3 loop spans 13 amino acids. V lost 3 bases to trimming and J lost 4 bases, with 9 bases between them. CDR3 in amino acids: CASSFREGTEAFF. CDR3 nucleotide sequence: TGTGCCAGCAGCTTCAGGGAGGGCACTGAAGCTTTCTTT.

This clone was recorded only once. This chain connects TRBV6-6 to TRBJ2-1; 9 positions match TRBD2. In germline, CDR1 is MNHNY, CDR2 SVGAGI (reference sequence). The CDR3 runs to 17 residues. With V trimmed by 5 bases and J by 7 bases, 15 bases remained unmatched. DNA of the CDR3: TGTGCCAGCAGTCCCCAGCTATGGCGGGAGGGGGGAAATGAGCAGTTCTTC. It is translated as CASSPQLWREGGNEQFF.

The chain joins TRBV19 to TRBJ2-5; D is perhaps TRBD1 (6 bases). CDR1 and CDR2 from the germline V gene are LNHDA and SQIVND (reference sequence). The CDR3 runs to 12 residues. With 8 bases removed from V and 1 base from J, the gap between germline ends came to 8 bases. CDR3 sequence (DNA): TGTGCCAGTCGGGACACCCAAGAGACCCAGTACTTC. It translates to CASRDTQETQYF.

The V gene is TRBV6-2 or TRBV6-3, the J gene TRBJ2-3; 7 bases map to TRBD1. From germline, CDR1 is MNHEY and CDR2 SVGEGT. This CDR3 spans 15 amino acids. With 6 bases clipped from V and 3 bases from J, the junction kept 9 bases outside the gene matches. CDR3 region: CASSSDRTLTDTQYF. DNA for the CDR3: TGTGCCAGCAGCTCGGACAGGACCCTTACAGATACGCAGTATTTT.

The rearrangement links TRBV18 to TRBJ1-4, with 9 positions matching TRBD1. CDR1 KGHSH and CDR2 LQKENI come from the germline V gene. The V gene end was trimmed by 4 bases and the J gene end by 8 bases; junction bases not matched to a gene: 11. The CDR3 has 16 residues. The CDR3 sequence: CASSRDREEGGEKLFF. The CDR3 nucleotides read TGTGCCAGCTCACGGGACAGGGAGGAAGGAGGAGAAAAACTGTTTTTT.

The chain uses TRBV6-4 and TRBJ2-1, with 8 bases aligning to TRBD2. After removal of 11 bases from V and 7 bases from J, the junction contained 7 bases not matched to a gene. Per the germline V gene, CDR1 is MRHNA and CDR2 is SNTAGT. The CDR3 has 12 residues. CDR3 sequence: CAGERERNEQFF. CDR3 nucleotides: TGTGCCGGCGAGCGGGAGAGGAATGAGCAGTTCTTC.

The table lists this clone with a count of one. This chain links TRBV29-1 with TRBJ1-2, with 9 bases aligning to TRBD1. Germline CDR1 reads SQVTM; CDR2 reads ANQGSEA. CDR3 length equals 15 residues. The junction had 13 bases not matched to a gene; V was cut back by 5 bases and J by 6 bases. The chain's CDR3 is CSVFILGTGMDGYTF. The CDR3, as DNA: TGCAGCGTTTTTATCCTTGGGACAGGGATGGATGGCTACACCTTC. Full variable domain (outside the CDR3, taken from reference TRBV29-1 and TRBJ1-2): SAVISQKPSRDICQRGTSLTIQCQVDSQVTMMFWYRQQPGQSLTLIATANQGSEATYESGFVIDKFPISRPNLTFSTLTVSNMSPEDSSIYLCSVFILGTGMDGYTFGSGTRLTVV.

The chain couples TRBV27 to TRBJ1-1; a weak D match, TRBD1 (5 bases). Germline CDR1 MNHEY, CDR2 SMNVEV (reference sequence). The germline V and J ends were trimmed by 7 bases and 7 bases, with 16 bases remaining between them. CDR3 size: 13 residues. This CDR3 reads CASKGRGQIEAFF. CDR3 DNA: TGTGCCAGCAAAGGTAGGGGTCAAATTGAAGCTTTCTTT.

The CDR3 bases are TGTGCCAGCAGTCTCCGACAGGGCTATCCCTACGAGCAGTACTTC. Amino acid sequence: CASSLRQGYPYEQYF. The V and J genes are TRBV6-2 or TRBV6-3 and TRBJ2-7, with 7 bases lining up with TRBD1. The length of the CDR3 is 15 residues. Unmatched junction bases numbered 9, after V lost 5 bases and J lost 2 bases. The germline V gene encodes CDR1 MNHEY and CDR2 SVGEGT.

In regard to this clone: One junction end does not reproduce the germline sequence, and a read error may be involved. This chain uses TRBV2 with TRBJ2-1, with TRBD1 matching 9 bases. This CDR3 comprises 16 residues. Looked up from germline, CDR1 is SNHLY and CDR2 is FYNNEI. CDR3 coding DNA: TGTGCCAGCAGTGTTGAGGGACAGGGTACCTACGATGAGCAGTTCTTC. Amino acid sequence: CASSVEGQGTYDEQFF.

The genes are TRBV2 and TRBJ2-2, with TRBD1 matching over 9 bases. Germline V gene lookup returns CDR1 SNHLY and CDR2 FYNNEI. The J segment lost 8 bases and the V segment lost 6 bases, leaving 16 bases of the junction unmatched. The CDR3 loop spans 17 amino acids. CDR3 coding DNA: TGTGCCAGCAGAAAGATACCAGGACAGGGGTCGGGAGGGGAGCTGTTTTTT. Amino acid sequence: CASRKIPGQGSGGELFF.

The gene calls are TRBV2 and TRBJ2-2; 8 bases align to TRBD1. Germline CDR1 is SNHLY and CDR2 is FYNNEI. This CDR3 has 15 amino acids. J was trimmed by 5 bases and V by 6 bases; bases with no gene match: 8. The CDR3 DNA reads as TGTGCCAGCAGGGGTAGTCAGGGGGCTACCGGGGAGCTGTTTTTT. Protein sequence: CASRGSQGATGELFF.

The rearrangement links TRBV6-1 to TRBJ1-2; D possibly corresponds to TRBD1 (6 bases). Per germline, CDR1 MNHNS and CDR2 SASEGT. Trimming removed 3 bases from V and 4 bases from J, with 6 bases in between. The CDR3 spans 12 residues. CDR3 protein: CASSDRGYGYTF. CDR3 coding DNA: TGTGCCAGCAGTGACAGGGGCTATGGCTACACCTTC.

The chain is built from TRBV19 and TRBJ2-7; tentative D call: TRBD2 (6 bases). Trimming shortened V by 3 bases and J by 3 bases, and 18 bases separated the two germline ends. Germline lookup yields CDR1 LNHDA and CDR2 SQIVND (reference sequence). There are 16 residues in the CDR3. The CDR3 coding sequence is TGTGCCAGTAGTATGGCTTCCGGGACTGCCCTCTACGAGCAGTACTTC. Translating gives CASSMASGTALYEQYF.

This clone showed up just once. The rearrangement links TRBV19 to TRBJ1-1; 7 bases align to TRBD1. The trim removed 6 bases at V and 4 bases at J, leaving 5 bases unmatched. This CDR3 is 13 amino acids long. Germline V gene data show CDR1 as LNHDA and CDR2 as SQIVND (reference sequence). The CDR3 region has the DNA TGTGCCAGTAGGATCGACAGGGTCACTGAAGCTTTCTTT. The encoded protein is CASRIDRVTEAFF.